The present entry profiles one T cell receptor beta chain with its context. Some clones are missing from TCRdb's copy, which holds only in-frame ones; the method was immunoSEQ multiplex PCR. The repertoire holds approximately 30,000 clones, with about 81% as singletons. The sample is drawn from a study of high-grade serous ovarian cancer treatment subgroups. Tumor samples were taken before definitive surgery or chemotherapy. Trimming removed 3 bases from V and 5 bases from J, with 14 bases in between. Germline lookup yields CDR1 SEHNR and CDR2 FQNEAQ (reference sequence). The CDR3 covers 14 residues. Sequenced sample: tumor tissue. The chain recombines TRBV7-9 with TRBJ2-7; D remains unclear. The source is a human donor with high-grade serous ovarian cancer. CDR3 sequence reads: CASSFSTSRDEQYF. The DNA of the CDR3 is TGTGCCAGCAGCTTTTCGACATCTCGGGACGAGCAGTACTTC.